This is a list of T cell receptor beta chains from one sample in a study of T-cell memory formation after mild COVID-19. TCRdb re-called the 5' RACE reads through MiXCR, storing one row per CDR3 protein. The data show roughly 120,000 distinct CDR3 sequences, approximately 15% seen once. The source material was PBMCs or a T cell subset sorted from them (not recorded which). The receptor set was obtained from an adult woman who had mild COVID-19 (a few samples of this study predate the infection). Cell type and time point are not known. Both conserved end residues are part of each CDR3. D genes are given only for firm matches. The listing skips clone size in some rows; elsewhere it reads once, few, many or a size class.

TRBV12-3/TRBV12-4	TRBJ1-3	few	-	CASSLPRDGGNTIYF	TGTGCCAGCAGTTTACCCCGGGACGGTGGAAACACCATATATTTT
TRBV27	TRBJ2-1	few	TRBD2	CASSFSGLADEQFF	TGTGCCAGCAGTTTCTCTGGACTAGCGGATGAGCAGTTCTTC
TRBV30	TRBJ2-7	-	TRBD1	CAWSAGTGDYEQYF	TGTGCCTGGTCAGCCGGGACAGGAGACTACGAGCAGTACTTC
TRBV11-1	TRBJ2-2	few	-	CASSRVGAANTGELFF	TGTGCCAGCAGCCGAGTGGGGGCCGCGAACACCGGGGAGCTGTTTTTT
TRBV4-1	TRBJ2-5	once	-	CASSHIRDGQWSIQYF	TGCGCCAGCAGCCACATCCGGGACGGCCAGTGGAGTATCCAGTACTTC
TRBV6-4	TRBJ2-3	-	TRBD2	CASSDEAGGPSDTQYF	TGTGCCAGCAGTGACGAAGCGGGGGGGCCATCAGATACGCAGTATTTT
TRBV4-1	TRBJ2-1	many	-	CASSQDSGAVGEQFF	TGCGCCAGCAGCCAAGATTCGGGCGCCGTGGGTGAGCAGTTCTTC
TRBV12-3/TRBV12-4	TRBJ1-1	few	-	CASSLDRQSYTEAFF	TGTGCCAGCAGTTTGGATCGGCAGTCGTACACTGAAGCTTTCTTT
TRBV5-1	TRBJ1-1	-	-	CASSLDVPKNTEAFF	TGCGCCAGCAGCTTGGATGTGCCGAAGAACACTGAAGCTTTCTTT
TRBV2	TRBJ1-1	few	-	CASTLRTVGEAFF	TGTGCCAGCACCCTACGGACAGTCGGTGAAGCTTTCTTT
TRBV4-1	TRBJ1-1	few	-	CASSQVVTLNTEAFF	TGCGCCAGCAGCCAAGTAGTAACCTTGAACACTGAAGCTTTCTTT
TRBV18	TRBJ2-4	few	-	CASSPGTAPAKNIQYF	TGTGCCAGCTCACCGGGCACAGCGCCCGCCAAAAACATTCAGTACTTC
TRBV30	TRBJ1-2	few	TRBD1	CAWSAKGQDDGYTF	TGTGCCTGGAGTGCTAAGGGACAGGACGATGGCTACACCTTC
TRBV6-6	TRBJ2-1	-	-	CASSDATSSYNEQFF	TGTGCCAGCAGTGACGCTACCAGCTCCTACAATGAGCAGTTCTTC
TRBV7-2	TRBJ2-5	-	TRBD2	CASSLASSGTKQEETQYF	TGTGCCAGCAGCCTCGCCTCTAGCGGGACAAAGCAGGAAGAGACCCAGTACTTC
TRBV9	TRBJ1-6	few	TRBD1	CASSVGGTGANSPLHF	TGTGCCAGCAGCGTAGGAGGGACAGGGGCTAATTCACCCCTCCACTTT
TRBV24-1	TRBJ2-1	few	-	CATSDLGGTEQFF	TGTGCCACCAGTGACTTAGGGGGTACTGAGCAGTTCTTC
TRBV20-1	TRBJ2-7	-	-	CSAHYSSYEQYF	TGCAGTGCCCACTATAGCTCCTACGAGCAGTACTTC